One T cell receptor (beta chain) is described in this entry. These data are taken from a study of blood T cell repertoires in COVID-19. In the study overall: Whether acute or convalescent, the COVID-19 samples came from the United States, Italy and Spain.

Measured with immunoSEQ multiplex PCR; TCRdb has only the in-frame clones, and not every one. Among approximately 150,000 clones listed, roughly nine tenths were seen once. Germline V gene lookup returns CDR1 LGHNA and CDR2 YNFKEQ. There are 13 residues in the CDR3. The V gene lost 0 bases and the J gene lost 4 bases, with 6 bases spanning the gap. This TCR was sampled from a woman aged 70-85 years with acute or convalescent COVID-19. What was sequenced was peripheral blood. This sequence joins TRBV4-2 and TRBJ1-1, with D tentatively TRBD1 (6 bases). In nucleotides, the CDR3 is TGTGCCAGCAGCCAAGACAGGGGCACTGAAGCTTTCTTT. Its protein is CASSQDRGTEAFF.